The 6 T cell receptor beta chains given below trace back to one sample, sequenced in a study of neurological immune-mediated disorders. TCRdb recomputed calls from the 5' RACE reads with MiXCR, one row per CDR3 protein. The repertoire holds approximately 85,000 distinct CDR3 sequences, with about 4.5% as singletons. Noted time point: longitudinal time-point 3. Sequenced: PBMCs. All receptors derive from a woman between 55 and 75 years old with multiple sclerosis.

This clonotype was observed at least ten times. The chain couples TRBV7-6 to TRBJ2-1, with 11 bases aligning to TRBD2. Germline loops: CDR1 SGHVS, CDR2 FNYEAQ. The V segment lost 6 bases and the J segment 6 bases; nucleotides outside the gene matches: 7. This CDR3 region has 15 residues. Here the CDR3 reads CASRHTSGGPNEQFF. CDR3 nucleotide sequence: TGTGCCAGCAGACATACTAGCGGGGGCCCCAATGAGCAGTTCTTC.

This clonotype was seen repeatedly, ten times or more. The CDR3 is CSVESQGPRGNTEAFF. Written as DNA, the CDR3 is TGCAGCGTTGAGTCGCAGGGACCGAGGGGGAACACTGAAGCTTTCTTT. The chain is built from TRBV29-1 and TRBJ1-1, with a tentative D call TRBD1 (5 bases). The CDR3 length is 16 residues. Trimming left V 3 bases short and J 1 base short, with 18 bases between. Per the germline V gene, CDR1 is SQVTM and CDR2 is ANQGSEA.

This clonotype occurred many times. The CDR3 here is CASSPAGTNTGELFF. The CDR3 region has the DNA TGTGCCAGCAGCCCCGCGGGGACCAACACCGGGGAGCTGTTTTTT. This chain uses TRBV3-1 with TRBJ2-2, with D possibly being TRBD2 (6 bases). Trimming left V 4 bases short and J 2 bases short, with 11 bases between. Germline CDR1 reads LGHDT; CDR2 reads YNNKEL (reference sequence). This CDR3 region has 15 residues.

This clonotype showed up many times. The CDR3 region is CASNSGGEQETQYF. Here the CDR3 DNA reads TGCGCCAGCAATAGCGGGGGAGAACAAGAGACCCAGTACTTC. The chain carries TRBV5-1 and TRBJ2-5, with TRBD2 identical over 9 bases. This CDR3 is built from 14 residues. The trim removed 6 bases at V and 2 bases at J, leaving 5 bases unmatched. The germline gives CDR1 SGHRS, CDR2 YFSETQ.

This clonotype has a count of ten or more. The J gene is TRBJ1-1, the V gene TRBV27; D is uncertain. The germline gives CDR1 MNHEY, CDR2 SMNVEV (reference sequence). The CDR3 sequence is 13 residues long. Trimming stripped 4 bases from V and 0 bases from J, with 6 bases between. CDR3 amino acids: CASSSGMNTEAFF. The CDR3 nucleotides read TGTGCCAGCAGTTCTGGGATGAACACTGAAGCTTTCTTT.

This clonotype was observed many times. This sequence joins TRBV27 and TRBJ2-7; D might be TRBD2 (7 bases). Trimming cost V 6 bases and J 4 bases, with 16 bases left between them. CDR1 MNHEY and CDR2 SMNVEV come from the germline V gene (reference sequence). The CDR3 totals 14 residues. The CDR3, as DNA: TGTGCCAGCAGGACACAGGGAGGGGGTTACGAGCAGTACTTC. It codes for CASRTQGGGYEQYF.